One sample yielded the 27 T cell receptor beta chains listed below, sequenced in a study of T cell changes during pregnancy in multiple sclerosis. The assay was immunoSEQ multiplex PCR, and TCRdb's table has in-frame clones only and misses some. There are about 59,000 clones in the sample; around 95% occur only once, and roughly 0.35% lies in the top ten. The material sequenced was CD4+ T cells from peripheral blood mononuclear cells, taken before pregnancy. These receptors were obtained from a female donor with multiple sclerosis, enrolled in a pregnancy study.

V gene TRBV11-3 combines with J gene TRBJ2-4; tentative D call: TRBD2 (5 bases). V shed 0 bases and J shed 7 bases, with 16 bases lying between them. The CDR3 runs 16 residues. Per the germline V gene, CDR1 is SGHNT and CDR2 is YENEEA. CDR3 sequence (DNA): TGTGCCAGCAGCTTAGATCTCGGGCACTCGGGGAACATTCAGTACTTC. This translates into CASSLDLGHSGNIQYF.

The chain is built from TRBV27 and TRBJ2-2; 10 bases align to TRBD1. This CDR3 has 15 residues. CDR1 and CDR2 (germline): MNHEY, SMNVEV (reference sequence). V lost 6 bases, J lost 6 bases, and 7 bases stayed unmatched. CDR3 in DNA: TGTGCCAGCAGACGGGACAGGGGATCAGCCGGGGAGCTGTTTTTT. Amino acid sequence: CASRRDRGSAGELFF.

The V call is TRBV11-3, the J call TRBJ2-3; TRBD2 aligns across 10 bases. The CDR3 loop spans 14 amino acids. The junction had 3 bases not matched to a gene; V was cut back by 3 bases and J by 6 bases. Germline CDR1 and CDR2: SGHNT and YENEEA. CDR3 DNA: TGTGCCAGCAGCTTCCTAGCGGGAGTTGATACGCAGTATTTT. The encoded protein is CASSFLAGVDTQYF.

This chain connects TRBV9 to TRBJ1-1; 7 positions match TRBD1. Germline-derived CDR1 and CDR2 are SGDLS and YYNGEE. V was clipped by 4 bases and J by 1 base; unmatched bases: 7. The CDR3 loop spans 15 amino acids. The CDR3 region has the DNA TGTGCCAGCAGCCCTCCGGGGACAGCGAACACTGAAGCTTTCTTT. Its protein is CASSPPGTANTEAFF.

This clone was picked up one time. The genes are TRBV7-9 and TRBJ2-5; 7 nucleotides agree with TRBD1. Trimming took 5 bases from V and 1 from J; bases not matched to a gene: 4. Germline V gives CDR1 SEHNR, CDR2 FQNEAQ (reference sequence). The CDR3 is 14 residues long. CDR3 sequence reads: CASSQGTAQETQYF. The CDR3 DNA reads TGTGCCAGCAGCCAGGGGACAGCCCAAGAGACCCAGTACTTC. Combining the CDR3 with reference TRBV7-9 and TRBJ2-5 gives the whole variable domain DTGVSQNPRHKITKRGQNVTFRCDPISEHNRLYWYRQTLGQGPEFLTYFQNEAQLEKSRLLSDRFSAERPKGSFSTLEIQRTEQGDSAMYLCASSQGTAQETQYFGPGTRLLVL.

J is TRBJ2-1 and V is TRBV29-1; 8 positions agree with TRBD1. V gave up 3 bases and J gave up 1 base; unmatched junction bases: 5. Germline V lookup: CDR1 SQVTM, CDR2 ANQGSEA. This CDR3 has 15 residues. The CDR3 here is CSVEGDRPSYNEQFF. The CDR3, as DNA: TGCAGCGTTGAGGGGGACAGGCCTTCCTACAATGAGCAGTTCTTC.

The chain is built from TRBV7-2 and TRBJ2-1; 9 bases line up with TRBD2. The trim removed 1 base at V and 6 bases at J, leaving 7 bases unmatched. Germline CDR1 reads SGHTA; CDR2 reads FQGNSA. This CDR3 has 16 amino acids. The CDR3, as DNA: TGTGCCAGCAGCTTAGTCCCTAGCGGGATGTCCAATGAGCAGTTCTTC. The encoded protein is CASSLVPSGMSNEQFF.

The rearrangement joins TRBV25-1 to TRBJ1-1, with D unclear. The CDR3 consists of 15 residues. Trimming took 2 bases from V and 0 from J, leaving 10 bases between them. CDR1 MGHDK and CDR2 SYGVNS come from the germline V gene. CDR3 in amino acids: CASSENYPVNTEAFF. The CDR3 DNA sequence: TGTGCCAGCAGTGAAAATTATCCAGTGAACACTGAAGCTTTCTTT.

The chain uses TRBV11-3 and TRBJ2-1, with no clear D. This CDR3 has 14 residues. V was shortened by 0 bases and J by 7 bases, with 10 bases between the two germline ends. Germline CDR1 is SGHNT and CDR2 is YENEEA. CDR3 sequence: CASSLDSIGNEQFF. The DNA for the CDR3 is TGTGCCAGCAGCTTAGATTCAATCGGGAATGAGCAGTTCTTC.

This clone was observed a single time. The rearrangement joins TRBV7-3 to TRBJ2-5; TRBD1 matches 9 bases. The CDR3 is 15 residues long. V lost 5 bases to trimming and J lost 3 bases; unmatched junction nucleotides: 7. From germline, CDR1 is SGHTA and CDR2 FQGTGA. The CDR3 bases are TGTGCCAGCAGCCTCGGGACAGGGAAAAAAGAGACCCAGTACTTC. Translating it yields CASSLGTGKKETQYF.

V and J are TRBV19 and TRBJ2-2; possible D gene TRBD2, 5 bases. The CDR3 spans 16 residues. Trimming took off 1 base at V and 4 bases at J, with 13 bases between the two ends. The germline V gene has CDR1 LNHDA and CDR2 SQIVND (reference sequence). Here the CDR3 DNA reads TGTGCCAGTAGTATAGTCGGGTGGAGGACCACCGGGGAGCTGTTTTTT. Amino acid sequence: CASSIVGWRTTGELFF.

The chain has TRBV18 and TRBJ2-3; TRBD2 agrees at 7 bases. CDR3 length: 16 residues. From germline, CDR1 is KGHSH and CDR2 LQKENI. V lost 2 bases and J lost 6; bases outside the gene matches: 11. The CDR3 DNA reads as TGTGCCAGCTCACCAGTGGGAGGGCCGGCGGCCGATACGCAGTATTTT. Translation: CASSPVGGPAADTQYF.

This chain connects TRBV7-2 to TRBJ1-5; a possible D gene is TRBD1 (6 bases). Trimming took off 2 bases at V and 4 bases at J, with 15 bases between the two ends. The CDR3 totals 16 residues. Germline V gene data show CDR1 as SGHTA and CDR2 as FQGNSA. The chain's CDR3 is CASSLLSRGGNQPQHF. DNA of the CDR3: TGTGCCAGCAGCTTACTTTCCAGGGGCGGGAATCAGCCCCAGCATTTT.

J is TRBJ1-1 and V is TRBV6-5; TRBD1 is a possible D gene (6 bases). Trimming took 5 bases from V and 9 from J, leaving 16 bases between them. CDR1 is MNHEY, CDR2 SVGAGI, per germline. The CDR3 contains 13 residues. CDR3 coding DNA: TGTGCCAGCAGTCCCACTCTACAGGGTAAAGCTTTCTTT. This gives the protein CASSPTLQGKAFF.

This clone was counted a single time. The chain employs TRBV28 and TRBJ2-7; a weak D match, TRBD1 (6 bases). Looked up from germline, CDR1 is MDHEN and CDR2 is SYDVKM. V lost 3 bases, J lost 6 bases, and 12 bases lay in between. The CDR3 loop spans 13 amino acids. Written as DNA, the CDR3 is TGTGCCAGCAGTTTTGAGTGGGACACCGAGCAGTACTTC. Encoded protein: CASSFEWDTEQYF.

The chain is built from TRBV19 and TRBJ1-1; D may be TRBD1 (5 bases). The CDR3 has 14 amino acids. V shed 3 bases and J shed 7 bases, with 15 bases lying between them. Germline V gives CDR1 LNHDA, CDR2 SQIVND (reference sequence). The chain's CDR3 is CASSMGLSQDEAFF. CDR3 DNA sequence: TGTGCCAGTAGTATGGGGCTGTCACAGGATGAAGCTTTCTTT.

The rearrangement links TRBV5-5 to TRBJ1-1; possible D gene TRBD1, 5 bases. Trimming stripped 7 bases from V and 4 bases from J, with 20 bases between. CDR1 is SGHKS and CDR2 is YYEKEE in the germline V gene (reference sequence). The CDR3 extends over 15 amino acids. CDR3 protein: CASAGNLQRSTEAFF. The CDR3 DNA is TGTGCCAGCGCAGGGAACTTACAACGAAGCACTGAAGCTTTCTTT.

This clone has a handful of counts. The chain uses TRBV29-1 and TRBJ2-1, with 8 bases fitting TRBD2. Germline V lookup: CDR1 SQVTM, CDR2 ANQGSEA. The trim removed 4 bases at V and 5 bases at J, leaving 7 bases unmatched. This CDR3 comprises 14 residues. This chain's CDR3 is CSVGAGGANNEQFF. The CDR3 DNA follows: TGCAGCGTTGGTGCGGGAGGAGCGAACAATGAGCAGTTCTTC.

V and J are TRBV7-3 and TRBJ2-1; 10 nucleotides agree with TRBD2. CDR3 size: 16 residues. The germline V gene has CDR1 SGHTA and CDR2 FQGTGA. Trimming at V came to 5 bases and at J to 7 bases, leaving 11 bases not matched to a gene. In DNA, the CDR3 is TGTGCCAGCAGCCCAAGCGGGAGGGCCGTGTGGAATGAGCAGTTCTTC. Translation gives CASSPSGRAVWNEQFF.

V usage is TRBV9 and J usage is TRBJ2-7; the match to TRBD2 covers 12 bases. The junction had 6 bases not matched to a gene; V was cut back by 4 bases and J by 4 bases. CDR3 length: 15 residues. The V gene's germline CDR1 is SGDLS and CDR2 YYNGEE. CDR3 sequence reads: CASSLTSGSFYEQYF. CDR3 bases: TGTGCCAGCAGCTTGACTAGCGGGAGTTTTTACGAGCAGTACTTC.

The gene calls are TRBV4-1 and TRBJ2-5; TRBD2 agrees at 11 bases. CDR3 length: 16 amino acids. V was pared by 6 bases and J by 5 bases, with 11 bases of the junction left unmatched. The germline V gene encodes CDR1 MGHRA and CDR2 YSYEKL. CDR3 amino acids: CASRAGTSGWGETQYF. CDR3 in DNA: TGCGCCAGCAGAGCCGGGACTAGCGGTTGGGGGGAGACCCAGTACTTC.

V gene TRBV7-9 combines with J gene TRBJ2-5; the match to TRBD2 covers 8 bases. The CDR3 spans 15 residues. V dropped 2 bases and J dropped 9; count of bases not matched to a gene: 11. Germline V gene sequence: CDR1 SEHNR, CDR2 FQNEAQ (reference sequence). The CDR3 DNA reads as TGTGCCAGCAGCTTATATCTAGCGGGTATCGCGGCCCAGTACTTC. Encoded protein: CASSLYLAGIAAQYF.

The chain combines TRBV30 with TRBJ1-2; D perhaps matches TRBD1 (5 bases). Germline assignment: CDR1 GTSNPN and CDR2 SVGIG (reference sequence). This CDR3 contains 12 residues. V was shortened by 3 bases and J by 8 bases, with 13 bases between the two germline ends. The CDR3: CAWRGREEGYTF. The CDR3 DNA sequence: TGTGCCTGGAGGGGCAGGGAAGAAGGCTACACCTTC.

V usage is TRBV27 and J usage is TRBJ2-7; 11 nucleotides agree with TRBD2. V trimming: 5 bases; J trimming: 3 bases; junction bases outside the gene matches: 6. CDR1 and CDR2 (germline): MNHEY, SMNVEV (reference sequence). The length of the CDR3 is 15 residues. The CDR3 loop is CASSPHGTSGYEQYF. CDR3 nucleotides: TGTGCCAGCAGTCCCCACGGGACTAGCGGCTACGAGCAGTACTTC.

The CDR3 is CASSLRRTGVETQYF. In DNA, the CDR3 is TGTGCCAGCAGCTTAAGAAGGACAGGGGTCGAGACCCAGTACTTC. The rearrangement links TRBV7-9 to TRBJ2-5; TRBD1 matches at 9 bases. V was clipped by 2 bases and J by 5 bases; unmatched bases: 6. The CDR3 spans 15 residues. Germline V lookup: CDR1 SEHNR, CDR2 FQNEAQ (reference sequence).

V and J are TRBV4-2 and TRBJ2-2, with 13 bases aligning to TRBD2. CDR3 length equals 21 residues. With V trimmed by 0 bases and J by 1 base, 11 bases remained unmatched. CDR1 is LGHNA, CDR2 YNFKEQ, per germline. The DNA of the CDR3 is TGTGCCAGCAGCCAAGACTCCCTACCCGGGACTAGCGGGAAGAACACCGGGGAGCTGTTTTTT. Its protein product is CASSQDSLPGTSGKNTGELFF.

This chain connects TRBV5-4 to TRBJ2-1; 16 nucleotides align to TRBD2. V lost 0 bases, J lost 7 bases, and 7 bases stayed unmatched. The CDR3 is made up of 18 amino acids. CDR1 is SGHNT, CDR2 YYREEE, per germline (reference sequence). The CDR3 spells CASSLEGLAGGPSNEQFF. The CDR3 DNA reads TGTGCCAGCAGCTTGGAGGGACTAGCGGGAGGGCCCAGTAATGAGCAGTTCTTC.